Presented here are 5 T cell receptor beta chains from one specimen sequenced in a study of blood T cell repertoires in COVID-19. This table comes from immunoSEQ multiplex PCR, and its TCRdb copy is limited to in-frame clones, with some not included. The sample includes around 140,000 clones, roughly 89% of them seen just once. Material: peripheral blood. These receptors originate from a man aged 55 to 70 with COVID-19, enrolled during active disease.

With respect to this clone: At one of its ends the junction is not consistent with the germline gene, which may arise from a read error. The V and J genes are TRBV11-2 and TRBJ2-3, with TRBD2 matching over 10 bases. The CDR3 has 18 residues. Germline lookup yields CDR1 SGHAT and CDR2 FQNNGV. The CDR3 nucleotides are TGCGCCAGCAGCTTACGGTATAAGCGGGGGGGCAACACAGATACGCAGTATTTT. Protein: CASSLRYKRGGNTDTQYF.

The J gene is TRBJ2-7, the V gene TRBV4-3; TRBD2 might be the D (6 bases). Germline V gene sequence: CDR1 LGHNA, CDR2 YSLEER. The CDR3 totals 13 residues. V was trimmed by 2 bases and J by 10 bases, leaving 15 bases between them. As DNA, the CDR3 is TGCGCCAGCAGCCAACTCCGGGACGGGAGCCAGTACTTC. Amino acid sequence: CASSQLRDGSQYF.

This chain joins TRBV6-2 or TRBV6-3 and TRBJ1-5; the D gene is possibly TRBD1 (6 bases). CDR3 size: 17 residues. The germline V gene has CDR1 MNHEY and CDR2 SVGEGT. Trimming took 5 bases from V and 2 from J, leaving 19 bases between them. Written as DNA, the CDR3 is TGTGCCAGCAGTCAACGGGAGGGGGTTTTTCGCAATCAGCCCCAGCATTTT. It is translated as CASSQREGVFRNQPQHF.

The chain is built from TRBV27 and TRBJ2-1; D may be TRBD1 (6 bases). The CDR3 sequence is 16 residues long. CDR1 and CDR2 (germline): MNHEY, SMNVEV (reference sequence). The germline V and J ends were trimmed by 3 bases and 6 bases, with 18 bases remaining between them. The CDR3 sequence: CASSFRGIGTTNEQFF. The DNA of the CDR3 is TGTGCCAGCAGTTTCAGGGGAATCGGGACCACCAATGAGCAGTTCTTC.

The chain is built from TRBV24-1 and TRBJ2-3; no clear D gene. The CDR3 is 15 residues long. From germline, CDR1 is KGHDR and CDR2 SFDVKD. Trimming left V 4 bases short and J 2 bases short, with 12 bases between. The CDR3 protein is CATSDPPSSTDTQYF. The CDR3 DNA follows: TGTGCCACCAGTGACCCCCCGAGCTCCACAGATACGCAGTATTTT.